These 29 T cell receptor beta chains came from one sample sequenced in a study of T cell repertoires in aging, cancer and after chemotherapy. TCR beta rearrangements were amplified from peripheral blood genomic DNA. Rearranged V-D-J TRB sequences were amplified with a mixed TRB-A/B primer pool. TCRdb analysed the multiplex PCR reads with MiXCR anew, one entry per CDR3 protein. Among 2,500 to 3,500 distinct CDR3 sequences listed, approximately 25% were seen once. Sequencing input: blood. The receptors come from a human donor with a solid tumor.

This rearrangement joins TRBV5-1 to TRBJ1-1, with D possibly being TRBD1 (5 bases). Trimming shortened V by 0 bases and J by 6 bases, and 12 bases separated the two germline ends. Germline V CDR1 and CDR2: SGHRS, YFSETQ. The CDR3 loop spans 14 amino acids. CDR3 nucleotides: TGCGCCAGCAGCTTGGATCCAGGGTTAGCTGAAGCTTTCTTT. Its protein is CASSLDPGLAEAFF. Supplemented by reference TRBV5-1 and TRBJ1-1, the full variable domain reads KAGVTQTPRYLIKTRGQQVTLSCSPISGHRSVSWYQQTPGQGLQFLFEYFSETQRNKGNFPGRFSGRQFSNSRSEMNVSTLELGDSALYLCASSLDPGLAEAFFGQGTRLTVV.

In its sample, this clonotype was seen a few times. V is TRBV4-2 and J is TRBJ1-6; D uncertain. CDR1 is LGHNA and CDR2 is YNFKEQ in the germline V gene. V was pared by 2 bases and J by 8 bases, with 7 bases between. The CDR3 totals 13 residues. Here the CDR3 DNA reads TGTGCCAGCAGCCAATTAAGGGATTCACCCCTCCACTTT. Protein sequence: CASSQLRDSPLHF.

By proportion, this clonotype is medium-sized. The genes are TRBV30 and TRBJ2-3, with D maybe TRBD1 (5 bases). V lost 3 bases, J lost 1 base, and 8 bases lay in between. The germline V gene encodes CDR1 GTSNPN and CDR2 SVGIG (reference sequence). CDR3 length: 13 residues. CDR3 DNA: TGTGCCTGGAGAAGCAGGGGCACAGATACGCAGTATTTT. It yields the protein CAWRSRGTDTQYF.

There are a few counts of this clonotype. The J gene is TRBJ1-2, the V gene TRBV4-3, with 7 nucleotides matching TRBD1. From germline, CDR1 is LGHNA and CDR2 YSLEER. J gave up 0 bases and V 0 bases, and 7 bases lay outside the gene matches. This CDR3 has 17 amino acids. The CDR3 protein is CASSQDRTGVPNYGYTF. CDR3 in DNA: TGCGCCAGCAGCCAAGATAGAACAGGGGTTCCTAACTATGGCTACACCTTC.

This clonotype is judged large (0.1 to 1%). The rearrangement uses TRBV4-3 and TRBJ2-2; D is ambiguous. In germline, CDR1 is LGHNA, CDR2 YSLEER. The CDR3 covers 15 residues. The germline V and J ends were trimmed by 1 base and 8 bases, with 14 bases remaining between them. The CDR3 here is CASSQAQVAGGELFF. The CDR3, as DNA: TGCGCCAGCAGCCAAGCCCAGGTGGCCGGGGGGGAGCTGTTTTTT.

Comment on this clonotype: A read error may be the cause here, since a much bigger clone is one base away. This sequence joins TRBV30 and TRBJ2-1; D is unclear. Germline CDR1 GTSNPN, CDR2 SVGIG (reference sequence). V shed 4 bases and J shed 3 bases, with 7 bases lying between them. The CDR3 is made up of 12 amino acids. The CDR3 is CAWTPSYNEQFF. For the CDR3, the DNA is TGTGCCTGGACCCCTAGCTACAATGAGCAGTTCTTC.

With regard to this clonotype: A read error is possible here, since a much larger clone lies one base away. V usage is TRBV5-6 and J usage is TRBJ2-5; D may match TRBD1 or TRBD2 (5 bases each). Germline V gene lookup returns CDR1 SGHDT and CDR2 YYEEEE. CDR3 length: 13 residues. The CDR3 nucleotides read TGTGCCAGCAGTTCGGTTGGGGGAGAGAACCAGTACTTC. Protein sequence: CASSSVGGENQYF. The full variable domain, in which reference TRBV5-6 and TRBJ2-5 provide the parts outside the CDR3, is DAGVTQSPTHLIKTRGQQVTLRCSPKSGHDTVSWYQQALGQGPQFIFQYYEEEERQRGNFPDRFSGHQFPNYSSELNVNALLLGDSALYLCASSSVGGENQYFGPGTRLLVL.

By frequency in the sample, this clonotype is medium-sized. The rearrangement uses TRBV6-1 and TRBJ2-1; no reliable D call. V gave up 4 bases and J gave up 7 bases, with 11 bases separating them. The CDR3 runs 13 residues. Germline V gene sequence: CDR1 MNHNS, CDR2 SASEGT. CDR3 bases: TGTGCCAGCAGTGCCTCATCTGGAAATGAGCAGTTCTTC. It is translated as CASSASSGNEQFF.

The chain links TRBV20-1 to TRBJ2-5; D not resolved. Germline CDR1 reads DFQATT; CDR2 reads SNEGSKA (reference sequence). V lost 1 base, J lost 0 bases, and 6 bases lay in between. The CDR3 sequence is 13 residues long. CDR3 region: CSARGWDQETQYF. The CDR3 DNA follows: TGCAGTGCTAGAGGGTGGGACCAAGAGACCCAGTACTTC.

V is TRBV11-3 and J is TRBJ2-2; TRBD1 agrees at 7 bases. The CDR3 is 17 residues long. The J segment lost 6 bases and the V segment lost 1 base, leaving 11 bases of the junction unmatched. The germline V gene has CDR1 SGHNT and CDR2 YENEEA. The CDR3 nucleotides are TGTGCCAGCAGCTTAGGACAGGGTTCTTTCTTCGCCGGGGAGCTGTTTTTT. Its translation is CASSLGQGSFFAGELFF.

The chain uses TRBV6-6 and TRBJ1-5; D is unclear. This CDR3 spans 15 amino acids. V lost 5 bases, J lost 5 bases, and 16 bases lay in between. Germline loops: CDR1 MNHNY, CDR2 SVGAGI (reference sequence). The CDR3 loop is CASSTDTAAYQPQHF. DNA of the CDR3: TGTGCCAGCAGTACCGACACCGCCGCTTATCAGCCCCAGCATTTT.

The chain links TRBV6-5 to TRBJ2-1, with 12 bases that match TRBD2. Germline assignment: CDR1 MNHEY and CDR2 SVGAGI. This CDR3 contains 16 residues. Germline trimming cut 0 bases from V and 8 bases from J; bases unmatched to any gene: 5. CDR3 sequence (DNA): TGTGCCAGCAGTTACTCAAGACTAGCGGGGGTGCATGAGCAGTTCTTC. This codes for CASSYSRLAGVHEQFF.

V is TRBV20-1 and J is TRBJ2-7; D is tentatively TRBD1 or TRBD2 (6 bases each). The germline V gene encodes CDR1 DFQATT and CDR2 SNEGSKA (reference sequence). Deletions cut 1 base from V and 2 bases from J, with 9 bases between. The CDR3 runs 13 residues. The CDR3 is CSARGRGAYEQYF. The CDR3 nucleotides read TGCAGTGCTAGAGGAAGGGGGGCCTACGAGCAGTACTTC.

Notes on this clonotype: A much larger clone lies one base from this, so it may be a read error. The gene calls are TRBV29-1 and TRBJ2-7; tentatively, D is TRBD1 (5 bases). The V gene lost 5 bases and the J gene lost 0 bases, with 11 bases spanning the gap. This CDR3 is 13 amino acids long. Germline V gene data show CDR1 as SQVTM and CDR2 as ANQGSEA. CDR3 nucleotides: TGCAGCGTTCATGGGGCTCACTCCTACGAGCAGTACTTC. It specifies CSVHGAHSYEQYF.

By share, this clonotype counts as medium-sized. CDR3 in amino acids: CSVPSSDRGLRVGSDNEQFF. The CDR3 coding sequence is TGCAGCGTCCCCTCAAGCGACAGGGGGCTAAGAGTAGGAAGTGACAATGAGCAGTTCTTC. The chain uses TRBV29-1 and TRBJ2-1, with TRBD1 identical over 10 bases. This CDR3 is 20 amino acids long. Germline-derived CDR1 and CDR2 are SQVTM and ANQGSEA. Trimming took 6 bases from V and 5 from J; bases not matched to a gene: 25.

The sample holds a few counts of this clonotype. J is TRBJ2-5 and V is TRBV5-6, with 12 bases lining up with TRBD1. The germline V gene has CDR1 SGHDT and CDR2 YYEEEE. This CDR3 has 15 residues. Trimming took 7 bases from V and 5 from J; bases not matched to a gene: 9. For the CDR3, the DNA is TGTGCCAGCTCAGTCGGGACAGGGGGCTCTGAGACCCAGTACTTC. It translates to CASSVGTGGSETQYF. Combining the CDR3 with reference TRBV5-6 and TRBJ2-5 gives the whole variable domain DAGVTQSPTHLIKTRGQQVTLRCSPKSGHDTVSWYQQALGQGPQFIFQYYEEEERQRGNFPDRFSGHQFPNYSSELNVNALLLGDSALYLCASSVGTGGSETQYFGPGTRLLVL.

This clonotype ranks as medium-sized. The chain recombines TRBV29-1 with TRBJ1-6; weak D call: TRBD1 (6 bases). Germline CDR1 and CDR2: SQVTM and ANQGSEA. The CDR3 covers 14 residues. V lost 5 bases, J lost 8 bases, and 16 bases lay in between. The CDR3 bases are TGCAGCGTTCGCTTAGACAGGCTCGATTCACCCCTCCACTTT. Translating it yields CSVRLDRLDSPLHF.

In this sample, this clonotype turned up a few times. CDR3 sequence: CASSIGPGEVYEQYF. The CDR3 DNA sequence: TGTGCCAGCAGCATAGGCCCCGGGGAGGTCTACGAGCAGTACTTC. This chain connects TRBV5-5 to TRBJ2-7, with a possible D match to TRBD2 (6 bases). This CDR3 has 15 amino acids. V was clipped by 4 bases and J by 3 bases, with 17 bases between them. Per the germline V gene, CDR1 is SGHKS and CDR2 is YYEKEE (reference sequence).

Comments on this clonotype: The germline gene is not matched at one end of the junction; a read error may be the cause. V is TRBV18 and J is TRBJ1-6; a weak D match, TRBD1 (5 bases). This CDR3 has 13 residues. The germline V gene encodes CDR1 KGHSH and CDR2 LQKENI. CDR3 amino acids: CASSPQQGSPLNF. The CDR3 DNA follows: TGTGCCAGCTCACCCCAGCAGGGTTCACCCCTCAACTTT. The variable domain in full, completed from reference TRBV18 and TRBJ1-6, reads NAGVMQNPRHLVRRRGQEARLRCSPMKGHSHVYWYRQLPEEGLKFMVYLQKENIIDESGMPKERFSAEFPKEGPSILRIQQVVRGDSAAYFCASSPQQGSPLNFGNGTRLTVT.

This clonotype was detected a few times. As DNA, the CDR3 is TGTGCCAGCAGTTTTTCACAGGGCACCTTGATTAGCAATCAGCCCCAGCATTTT. Translated, it gives CASSFSQGTLISNQPQHF. This chain uses TRBV27 with TRBJ1-5, with D maybe TRBD1 (6 bases). CDR1 and CDR2 (germline): MNHEY, SMNVEV (reference sequence). The CDR3 has 18 amino acids. Trimming shortened V by 3 bases and J by 0 bases, and 18 bases separated the two germline ends.

This chain links TRBV30 with TRBJ1-1; TRBD1 is a possible D gene (5 bases). Germline V gene lookup returns CDR1 GTSNPN and CDR2 SVGIG (reference sequence). This CDR3 comprises 14 residues. Trimming cost V 8 bases and J 3 bases, with 19 bases left between them. The CDR3 spells CASTQPGLHTEAFF. CDR3 coding DNA: TGTGCCAGCACCCAACCGGGGCTCCACACTGAAGCTTTCTTT.

V gene TRBV5-1 combines with J gene TRBJ1-1; D is unresolved. V lost 0 bases and J lost 1, with 19 bases in between. Looked up from germline, CDR1 is SGHRS and CDR2 is YFSETQ. The CDR3 length is 18 residues. The CDR3 here is CASSLGPGGIMANTEAFF. The DNA for the CDR3 is TGCGCCAGCAGCTTGGGCCCGGGTGGGATTATGGCGAACACTGAAGCTTTCTTT.

In its sample, this clonotype is medium-sized. The gene calls are TRBV6-5 and TRBJ2-1; possibly TRBD2 for D (6 bases). V was trimmed by 7 bases and J by 9 bases, leaving 25 bases between them. This CDR3 is built from 16 residues. Germline loops: CDR1 MNHEY, CDR2 SVGAGI. CDR3 sequence (DNA): TGTGCCAGCACCCTTTCAGCGGGCCACCAGGGTAGTGAGCAGTTCTTC. It encodes CASTLSAGHQGSEQFF.

In its sample, this clonotype was seen once. Just one base apart from a much larger clone, this may be a read error. The gene calls are TRBV27 and TRBJ2-7; D is perhaps TRBD2 (5 bases). Looked up from germline, CDR1 is MNHEY and CDR2 is SMNVEV (reference sequence). The CDR3 is 15 amino acids. The CDR3 reads CASSYGKSSAYKQYF. The CDR3 nucleotides read TGTGCCAGCAGTTACGGGAAGTCCTCGGCCTACAAGCAGTACTTC.

This clonotype has only a few counts. This chain joins TRBV24-1 and TRBJ1-6, with 10 bases aligning to TRBD1. Germline CDR1 is KGHDR and CDR2 is SFDVKD. The CDR3 covers 19 residues. Trimming at V came to 4 bases and at J to 3 bases, leaving 11 bases not matched to a gene. For the CDR3, the DNA is TGTGCCACCAGTGAGAGGGACAGGGGTTCTTATTTCTATAATTCACCCCTCCACTTT. It codes for CATSERDRGSYFYNSPLHF.

By sample share, this clonotype is medium-sized. The V and J genes are TRBV6-2 or TRBV6-3 and TRBJ2-2; D is possibly TRBD2 (5 bases). Germline V lookup: CDR1 MNHEY, CDR2 SVGEGT. V was shortened by 7 bases and J by 5 bases, with 17 bases between the two germline ends. The CDR3 has 15 amino acids. CDR3 region: CASTSEGVLTGELFF. In DNA form, the CDR3 reads TGTGCCAGCACCAGCGAGGGAGTATTAACCGGGGAGCTGTTTTTT.

A word on this clonotype: A clone one base away is much larger, so this may be a read error. The chain joins TRBV11-1 to TRBJ2-1; 10 nucleotides align to TRBD2. CDR3 size: 15 residues. The germline V gene encodes CDR1 SGHAT and CDR2 FQDESV (reference sequence). V shed 6 bases, J shed 6 bases, and the junction held 8 bases outside the gene matches. CDR3: CASRFLASGGNEQFF. The CDR3 DNA sequence: TGTGCCAGCAGGTTTTTGGCTAGCGGGGGCAATGAGCAGTTCTTC.

This clonotype qualifies as medium-sized. This sequence joins TRBV6-5 and TRBJ1-6, with D possibly matching TRBD1 (5 bases). The CDR3 sequence is 14 residues long. The germline gives CDR1 MNHEY, CDR2 SVGAGI. V was shortened by 2 bases and J by 7 bases, with 9 bases between the two germline ends. CDR3 loop: CASSYGRVNSPLHF. CDR3 coding DNA: TGTGCCAGCAGTTACGGCAGGGTCAATTCACCCCTCCACTTT.

This clonotype occurred a few times. The chain couples TRBV6-1 to TRBJ1-1; D not resolved. Germline lookup yields CDR1 MNHNS and CDR2 SASEGT. This CDR3 is built from 11 residues. Trimming shortened V by 3 bases and J by 11 bases, and 10 bases separated the two germline ends. This chain's CDR3 is CASSDTHRAFF. Here the CDR3 DNA reads TGTGCCAGCAGTGACACTCACCGGGCTTTCTTT.